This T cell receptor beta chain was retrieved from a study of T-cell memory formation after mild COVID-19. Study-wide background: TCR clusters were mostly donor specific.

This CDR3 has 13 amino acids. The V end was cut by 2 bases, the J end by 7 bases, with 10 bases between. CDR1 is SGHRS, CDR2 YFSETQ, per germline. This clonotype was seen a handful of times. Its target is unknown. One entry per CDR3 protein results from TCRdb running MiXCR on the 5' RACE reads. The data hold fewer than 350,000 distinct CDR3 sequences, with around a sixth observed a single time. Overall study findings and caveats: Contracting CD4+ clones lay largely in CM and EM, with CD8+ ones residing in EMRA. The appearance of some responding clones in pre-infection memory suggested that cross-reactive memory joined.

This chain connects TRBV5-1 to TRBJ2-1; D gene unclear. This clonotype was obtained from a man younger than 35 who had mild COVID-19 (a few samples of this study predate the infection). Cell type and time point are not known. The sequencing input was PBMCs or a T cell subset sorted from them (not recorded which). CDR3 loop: CASSFQVSNEQFF. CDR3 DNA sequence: TGCGCCAGCAGCTTCCAGGTCAGTAATGAGCAGTTCTTC.